Following are 4 T cell receptor beta chains from one sample sequenced in a study of response to subunit inactivated influenza vaccine. One entry per CDR3 protein results from TCRdb running MiXCR on the RT-PCR reads. In the table there are under 750,000 distinct CDR3 sequences, over 9.5% of which are singletons. The specimen comprised PBMCs from blood, sampled on the day of vaccination. These receptors were obtained from a middle-aged man who received an inactivated influenza vaccine.

J is TRBJ2-1 and V is TRBV5-1; D is undetermined. Looked up from germline, CDR1 is SGHRS and CDR2 is YFSETQ. The length of the CDR3 is 12 residues. Trimming left V 4 bases short and J 9 bases short, with 11 bases between. DNA of the CDR3: TGCGCCAGCAGCCCCCCAGTGGGTGAGCAGTTCTTC. Translation: CASSPPVGEQFF.

This clonotype came up a few times. The chain links TRBV5-1 to TRBJ2-7; the D gene is possibly TRBD1 (6 bases). The ends were cut back, 4 bases at V and 3 bases at J, with 14 bases in the middle. The CDR3 covers 14 residues. CDR1 is SGHRS, CDR2 YFSETQ, per germline. The CDR3: CASSLNRVNYEQYF. The CDR3 DNA is TGCGCCAGCAGCCTAAACAGGGTAAACTACGAGCAGTACTTC.

The chain recombines TRBV9 with TRBJ2-1; D possibly corresponds to TRBD1 (6 bases). CDR3 size: 19 residues. Germline assignment: CDR1 SGDLS and CDR2 YYNGEE. Trimming left V 0 bases short and J 0 bases short, with 19 bases between. The CDR3 here is CASSVDPTSGVSSYNEQFF. The CDR3 nucleotides read TGTGCCAGCAGCGTAGACCCGACCTCAGGGGTAAGCTCCTACAATGAGCAGTTCTTC.

This clonotype was recorded at least ten times. The chain links TRBV5-1 to TRBJ1-5, with 7 positions matching TRBD1. Looked up from germline, CDR1 is SGHRS and CDR2 is YFSETQ. CDR3 size: 15 residues. The V and J ends lost 0 bases and 4 bases, in that order; junction bases with no gene match: 4. The CDR3 loop is CASSLDGTANQPQHF. CDR3 DNA sequence: TGCGCCAGCAGCTTGGACGGGACAGCTAATCAGCCCCAGCATTTT.